Given below is one T cell receptor (beta chain) in context. Its antigen is as yet unknown. The sample is drawn from a study of CD8+ T cells in alopecia areata. Overall study context: Affected scalp percentage set treated patients' severity scores.

Study-wide findings and caveats: Under tofacitinib, numerous expanded lesional clonotypes remained detectable in scalp and blood.

This sample's treatment: oral pan-JAK inhibitor, 5-10 mg twice daily. Isolated RNA was reverse transcribed into cDNA used as the sequencing template. This table comes from immunoSEQ multiplex PCR, and its TCRdb copy is limited to in-frame clones, with some not included. The sample carries 150,000 to 200,000 clones, approximately 57% recorded once. The source was CD4+ T cells sorted from blood, collected at week 24, from a patient treated with tofacitinib. This receptor was taken from a human donor with alopecia areata.

The CDR3 DNA is TGTGCCAGTAGTCCCCGGGCCGGGGGCTTCTCCTACGAGCAGTACTTC. It specifies CASSPRAGGFSYEQYF. The V call is TRBV19, the J call TRBJ2-5; D tentatively fits TRBD1 or TRBD2 (6 bases each). The DNA end is more similar to TRBJ2-7, so the J call may be wrong. This CDR3 region has 16 residues. CDR1 and CDR2 from the germline V gene are LNHDA and SQIVND (reference sequence).